The 18 T cell receptor beta chains below all came from one sample that was sequenced in a study of Graves' ophthalmopathy and Graves' hyperthyroidism. Amplification of the TCR beta CDR3 regions used RNA transcripts (as template). The workflow started with a first-round RT-PCR run with HTBI primers and then moved on to a second-round multiplex PCR. One entry per CDR3 protein results from TCRdb running MiXCR on the multiplex PCR reads. Found here are about 380,000 distinct CDR3 sequences, 15% of them singletons; the top ten hold roughly 7%. Material: peripheral blood. These receptors all stem from a woman aged 18-30 years with stable Graves' hyperthyroidism.

This clonotype appeared many times. The genes are TRBV2 and TRBJ2-3, with 9 nucleotides matching TRBD2. The CDR3 runs 15 residues. Germline-derived CDR1 and CDR2 are SNHLY and FYNNEI. J lost 0 bases, V lost 7 bases, and 5 bases had no gene match. The CDR3 sequence: CASNERGDSTDTQYF. The CDR3 DNA follows: TGTGCCAGCAATGAGCGGGGGGACAGCACAGATACGCAGTATTTT.

This clonotype was recorded at least ten times. The chain employs TRBV12-3 or TRBV12-4 and TRBJ2-7; a weak D match, TRBD1 (5 bases). There are 15 residues in the CDR3. With 5 bases removed from V and 6 bases from J, the gap between germline ends came to 20 bases. The CDR3 spells CASSQDSPGHTEQYF. DNA of the CDR3: TGTGCCAGCAGTCAAGACAGTCCCGGACATACCGAGCAGTACTTC.

This clonotype was detected ten times or more. The J gene is TRBJ1-2, the V gene TRBV28, with 10 bases that match TRBD1. The germline gives CDR1 MDHEN, CDR2 SYDVKM. V shed 6 bases and J 4 bases; nucleotides not matched to a gene: 14. The CDR3 sequence is 17 residues long. The CDR3 reads CASSAPGTGVGGYGYTF. The CDR3, as DNA: TGTGCCAGCAGCGCCCCCGGGACAGGGGTCGGAGGCTATGGCTACACCTTC.

In this sample, this clonotype turned up many times. The V gene is TRBV12-3 or TRBV12-4, the J gene TRBJ1-5; D unresolved. The germline V and J ends were trimmed by 5 bases and 6 bases, with 5 bases remaining between them. The CDR3 is 11 residues long. The CDR3 region has the DNA TGTGCCAGCAGTAGAGGTCAGCCCCAGCATTTT. This gives the protein CASSRGQPQHF.

In this sample, this clonotype turned up a few times. The chain links TRBV18 to TRBJ1-1; D remains ambiguous. V was clipped by 1 base and J by 3 bases, with 12 bases between them. CDR3 length equals 15 residues. Germline assignment: CDR1 KGHSH and CDR2 LQKENI. In DNA form, the CDR3 reads TGTGCCAGCTCACCACTTATGTCTCCTGACACTGAAGCTTTCTTT. Translated, it gives CASSPLMSPDTEAFF.

Ten or more counts support this clonotype. V gene TRBV28 combines with J gene TRBJ1-1, with D tentatively TRBD1 (5 bases). The CDR3 length is 12 residues. V was pared by 5 bases and J by 8 bases, with 12 bases between. The germline V gene encodes CDR1 MDHEN and CDR2 SYDVKM. The CDR3 DNA reads as TGTGCCAGCAGTACCGGGACCCTCGAAGCTTTCTTT. This translates into CASSTGTLEAFF.

This clonotype occurred many times. In DNA, the CDR3 is TGTGCCAGCAGTTACTCGACGGCGGGGGCTGTGCCCGAGCAGTACTTC. Its protein is CASSYSTAGAVPEQYF. The chain recombines TRBV6-2 or TRBV6-3 with TRBJ2-7, with D maybe TRBD2 (7 bases). The germline V and J ends were trimmed by 0 bases and 6 bases, with 18 bases remaining between them. The CDR3 length is 16 residues. CDR1 MNHEY and CDR2 SVGEGT come from the germline V gene.

This chain connects TRBV18 to TRBJ1-1; D might be TRBD1 (6 bases). The CDR3 length is 15 residues. Germline loops: CDR1 KGHSH, CDR2 LQKENI. V was cut by 3 bases and J by 6 bases, with 17 bases left in between. The CDR3 DNA is TGTGCCAGCTCACCCCTATCAGGGGCGGAACCTGAAGCTTTCTTT. This translates into CASSPLSGAEPEAFF.

The chain combines TRBV7-9 with TRBJ1-2; D remains ambiguous. Germline CDR1 SEHNR, CDR2 FQNEAQ (reference sequence). V was pared by 7 bases and J by 6 bases, with 21 bases between. The CDR3 sequence is 15 residues long. CDR3 amino acids: CASTHPRTVLDGYTF. CDR3 DNA: TGTGCCAGCACCCACCCCCGGACCGTTTTGGATGGCTACACCTTC.

This clonotype was observed many times. The genes are TRBV7-9 and TRBJ1-2; D remains unclear. The CDR3 extends over 12 amino acids. Germline V lookup: CDR1 SEHNR, CDR2 FQNEAQ (reference sequence). The V end lost 5 bases, the J end lost 6 bases, and 10 bases lay between the germline ends. The CDR3 region is CASSRRSDGYTF. For the CDR3, the DNA is TGTGCCAGCAGCCGCCGGTCCGATGGCTACACCTTC.

This clonotype was seen a few times. This chain links TRBV5-1 with TRBJ2-4; tentatively, D is TRBD2 (5 bases). V shed 3 bases and J shed 3 bases, with 16 bases lying between them. The V gene's germline CDR1 is SGHRS and CDR2 YFSETQ. This CDR3 comprises 16 residues. As DNA, the CDR3 is TGCGCCAGCAGCTGGGGATCAGTGGAGGACAAAAACATTCAGTACTTC. Residues: CASSWGSVEDKNIQYF.

The V gene is TRBV29-1, the J gene TRBJ2-7; the match to TRBD1 covers 10 bases. Looked up from germline, CDR1 is SQVTM and CDR2 is ANQGSEA. The length of the CDR3 is 13 residues. V was clipped by 6 bases and J by 4 bases; unmatched bases: 6. The CDR3 coding sequence is TGCAGCGTGGGGACAGGGGAGATATACGAGCAGTACTTC. Its protein is CSVGTGEIYEQYF.

This clonotype has a count of ten or more. This chain connects TRBV29-1 to TRBJ2-5; TRBD1 matches 9 bases. From germline, CDR1 is SQVTM and CDR2 ANQGSEA. V shed 7 bases and J 4 bases; nucleotides not matched to a gene: 4. There are 12 residues in the CDR3. As DNA, the CDR3 is TGCAGCGCTGACAGGGGGTTAGAGACCCAGTACTTC. It translates to CSADRGLETQYF.

This clonotype occurred a few times. The chain carries TRBV12-5 and TRBJ1-4, with TRBD1 matching over 8 bases. This CDR3 region has 15 residues. Germline lookup yields CDR1 LGHNT and CDR2 FRNRAP. Unmatched junction bases numbered 5, after V lost 3 bases and J lost 5 bases. CDR3 loop: CASGFRDRRNEKLFF. CDR3 nucleotides: TGTGCTAGTGGTTTCAGGGACAGGCGAAATGAAAAACTGTTTTTT.

This clonotype was counted many times. The rearrangement uses TRBV9 and TRBJ1-1; no definite D call. The CDR3 spans 14 residues. Trimming took 4 bases from V and 4 from J, leaving 14 bases between them. Germline lookup yields CDR1 SGDLS and CDR2 YYNGEE. The CDR3 sequence: CASSPAGFFTEAFF. The CDR3 nucleotides read TGTGCCAGCAGCCCCGCGGGTTTTTTCACTGAAGCTTTCTTT. The variable domain in full, with the rest retrieved from reference TRBV9 and TRBJ1-1, is DSGVTQTPKHLITATGQRVTLRCSPRSGDLSVYWYQQSLDQGLQFLIQYYNGEERAKGNILERFSAQQFPDLHSELNLSSLELGDSALYFCASSPAGFFTEAFFGQGTRLTVV.

This clonotype came up many times. This rearrangement joins TRBV27 to TRBJ1-1; D uncertain. From germline, CDR1 is MNHEY and CDR2 SMNVEV (reference sequence). V shed 3 bases and J shed 14 bases, with 19 bases lying between them. The CDR3 has 13 residues. CDR3 sequence (DNA): TGTGCCAGCAGTTTGAAGGGCAAAACGGATCGGTTCTTT. It encodes CASSLKGKTDRFF.

This clonotype appeared many times. The chain links TRBV6-1 to TRBJ1-6; 7 nucleotides agree with TRBD1. Germline V gene data show CDR1 as MNHNS and CDR2 as SASEGT. V shed 8 bases, J shed 8 bases, and the junction held 6 bases outside the gene matches. This CDR3 is built from 13 residues. The CDR3 region is CASGGTEDSPLHF. CDR3 bases: TGTGCCAGCGGGGGGACAGAGGATTCACCCCTCCACTTT.

This clonotype was recorded a few times. The chain couples TRBV4-1 to TRBJ1-5; D is perhaps TRBD1 (5 bases). Trimming cost V 0 bases and J 4 bases, with 10 bases left between them. The germline V gene has CDR1 MGHRA and CDR2 YSYEKL. This CDR3 is 15 amino acids long. The CDR3 bases are TGCGCCAGCAGCCAAGATGGGACGGAGAATCAGCCCCAGCATTTT. Translation: CASSQDGTENQPQHF.